Below, one T cell receptor (beta chain) is given with its context. Its antigen remains unidentified. The entry originates in a study of T-cell reconstitution after alpha-beta-depleted transplantation in children. Findings and caveats of the study: T cells produced anew were the main source of T-cell counts and diversity one year after transplant. Some patients' high day-60 TCRbeta diversity was traced to surviving recipient T cells and thymic progenitors. The origin of alpha-beta T cells about two months after transplant was reportedly several hundred expanded graft clones.

V was clipped by 5 bases and J by 0 bases; unmatched bases: 4. The CDR3 has 15 amino acids. Unique molecular identifiers tagged the TCRbeta library. One entry per CDR3 protein results from TCRdb running MiXCR on the PCR reads. The sample lists around 600,000 distinct CDR3 sequences, around 23% occurring once. This specimen consisted of PBMCs, mostly from graft donor cells, obtained 360 days after TCRalphabeta/CD19-depleted stem cell transplant. The clonotype was recovered from a boy in the first two years of life who had a stem cell transplant for acute myeloid leukemia, so the T cells may come from the graft donor. J is TRBJ2-3 and V is TRBV12-3 or TRBV12-4; 8 nucleotides agree with TRBD2. CDR3 DNA sequence: TGTGCCAGCAGTACCGGGGGGGCCAGCACAGATACGCAGTATTTT. Residues: CASSTGGASTDTQYF.